Listed here are 11 T cell receptor beta chains from one sample, sequenced in a study of blood T cell repertoires in COVID-19. The data were produced by immunoSEQ multiplex PCR, yet TCRdb's version contains in-frame clones alone and is incomplete. The sample has 75,000 to 90,000 clones, 86% seen once. The sequenced sample was peripheral blood. The receptors here all came from a man aged 50 to 59 with active or convalescent COVID-19.

The chain recombines TRBV6-5 with TRBJ2-4; D may be TRBD2 (5 bases). The CDR3 length is 13 residues. The V end was cut by 7 bases, the J end by 4 bases, with 11 bases between. CDR1 and CDR2 (germline): MNHEY, SVGAGI. CDR3 in DNA: TGTGCCAGCACCCCCCGAGGGAAAAACATTCAGTACTTC. This sequence encodes CASTPRGKNIQYF.

The V and J genes are TRBV4-1 and TRBJ1-3; TRBD1 might be the D (5 bases). Looked up from germline, CDR1 is MGHRA and CDR2 is YSYEKL. V shed 3 bases and J shed 7 bases, with 19 bases lying between them. This CDR3 comprises 16 residues. The CDR3: CASSQGGRGARNTIYF. CDR3 in DNA: TGCGCCAGCAGCCAGGGAGGACGGGGCGCCAGGAACACCATATATTTT.

J is TRBJ1-3 and V is TRBV18; 8 bases agree with TRBD1. Germline V lookup: CDR1 KGHSH, CDR2 LQKENI. Trimming cost V 3 bases and J 1 base; bases outside gene matches: 17. This CDR3 contains 20 residues. The CDR3 coding sequence is TGTGCCAGCTCACCTATCCCTGGGACAGGTTCAAGGAGGTCTGGAAACACCATATATTTT. It yields the protein CASSPIPGTGSRRSGNTIYF.

The V call is TRBV12-3 or TRBV12-4, the J call TRBJ2-7, with D possibly matching TRBD1 (6 bases). This CDR3 region has 12 residues. V was trimmed by 4 bases and J by 6 bases, leaving 10 bases between them. CDR3 sequence (DNA): TGTGCCAGCAGTTCTGGACAGCCCGAGCAGTACTTC. Translating it yields CASSSGQPEQYF.

V gene TRBV25-1 combines with J gene TRBJ2-1; perhaps TRBD2 as D (6 bases). The V end was cut by 5 bases, the J end by 8 bases, with 16 bases between. Germline V gives CDR1 MGHDK, CDR2 SYGVNS. The CDR3 has 14 amino acids. The CDR3 DNA reads as TGTGCCAGCAGTTGGTCGGGGGAAGCCGATGAGCAGTTCTTC. Protein product: CASSWSGEADEQFF. The complete variable domain, with remaining parts taken from reference TRBV25-1 and TRBJ2-1, reads EADIYQTPRYLVIGTGKKITLECSQTMGHDKMYWYQQDPGMELHLIHYSYGVNSTEKGDLSSESTVSRIRTEHFPLTLESARPSHTSQYLCASSWSGEADEQFFGPGTRLTVL.

CDR3 region: CASSFSSGGADTQYF. CDR3 DNA sequence: TGTGCCAGCAGTTTTTCTAGCGGGGGTGCAGATACGCAGTATTTT. This chain connects TRBV27 to TRBJ2-3; 10 nucleotides align to TRBD2. CDR3 length equals 15 residues. The V and J ends lost 3 bases and 4 bases, in that order; junction bases with no gene match: 4. The germline V gene has CDR1 MNHEY and CDR2 SMNVEV (reference sequence).

The rearrangement joins TRBV3-1 (or the pseudogene TRBV3-2) to TRBJ1-2, with a tentative D call TRBD1 (5 bases). The CDR3 is 15 residues long. Germline CDR1 and CDR2: LGHDT and YNNKEL (reference sequence). V lost 0 bases and J lost 2, with 10 bases in between. This CDR3 reads CASSQELQGNYGYTF. CDR3 sequence (DNA): TGTGCCAGCAGCCAAGAGCTTCAGGGAAACTATGGCTACACCTTC.

The chain uses TRBV7-9 and TRBJ1-6, with 9 bases lining up with TRBD1. The trim removed 5 bases at V and 11 bases at J, leaving 7 bases unmatched. This CDR3 has 14 residues. Germline loops: CDR1 SEHNR, CDR2 FQNEAQ (reference sequence). CDR3 amino acids: CASSDRDRAPPLHF. The DNA for the CDR3 is TGTGCCAGCAGCGACCGGGACAGGGCACCACCCCTCCACTTT.

This clone was observed a single time. This chain connects TRBV28 to TRBJ2-5; 9 positions agree with TRBD2. V was pared by 3 bases and J by 2 bases, with 4 bases of the junction left unmatched. The CDR3 is made up of 15 amino acids. Per the germline V gene, CDR1 is MDHEN and CDR2 is SYDVKM. CDR3 coding DNA: TGTGCCAGCAGTTTCGAGCTAGCGGGACAAGAGACCCAGTACTTC. Amino acids: CASSFELAGQETQYF.

This clone appeared a single time. The chain carries TRBV2 and TRBJ2-6; D not certain. Germline V gene data show CDR1 as SNHLY and CDR2 as FYNNEI. This CDR3 is built from 16 residues. V was pared by 1 base and J by 0 bases, with 7 bases between. CDR3 in amino acids: CASSEEQLSGANVLTF. The CDR3 DNA reads as TGTGCCAGCAGTGAAGAACAGCTCTCTGGGGCCAACGTCCTGACTTTC.

The chain combines TRBV6-5 with TRBJ1-5, with D hard to call. Germline V gene sequence: CDR1 MNHEY, CDR2 SVGAGI. The CDR3 spans 13 residues. Trimming took 7 bases from V and 5 from J, leaving 12 bases between them. Written as DNA, the CDR3 is TGTGCCAGCAACGCCTTAGAAGATCAGCCCCAGCATTTT. Protein sequence: CASNALEDQPQHF.